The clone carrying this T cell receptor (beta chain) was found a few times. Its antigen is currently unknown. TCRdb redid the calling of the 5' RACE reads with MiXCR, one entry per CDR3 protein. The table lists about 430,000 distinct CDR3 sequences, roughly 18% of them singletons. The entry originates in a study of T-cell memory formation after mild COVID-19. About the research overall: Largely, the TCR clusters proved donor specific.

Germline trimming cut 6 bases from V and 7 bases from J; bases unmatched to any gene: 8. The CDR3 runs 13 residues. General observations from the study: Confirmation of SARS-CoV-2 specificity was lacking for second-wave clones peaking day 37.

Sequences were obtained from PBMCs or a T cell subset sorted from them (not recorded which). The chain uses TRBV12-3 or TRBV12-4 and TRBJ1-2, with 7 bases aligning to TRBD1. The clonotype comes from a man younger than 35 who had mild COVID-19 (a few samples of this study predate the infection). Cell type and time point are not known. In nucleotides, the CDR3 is TGTGCCAGCAGCGCACAGGGGTCAGGTGGCTACACCTTC. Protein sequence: CASSAQGSGGYTF.